The rows below give T cell receptor beta chains drawn from one sample of a study of T cell changes during pregnancy in multiple sclerosis. TCRdb keeps only in-frame clones here, not all; method: immunoSEQ multiplex PCR. The sample has approximately 50,000 clones; approximately 93% are singletons. Sequences were derived from CD4+ T cells from peripheral blood mononuclear cells, sampled in the third trimester of pregnancy. Receptor source: a female donor with multiple sclerosis, enrolled in a pregnancy study. CDR3s include the opening cysteine and the closing phenylalanine or tryptophan. D genes are given only for firm matches. Clone size is stated in some rows and not others, as once, few, many or a class when expanded.

CDR3 protein	CDR3 DNA	clone size	J gene	D gene	V gene
CASSSRDRGVYGYTF	TGTGCCAGCAGTTCCCGGGACAGGGGAGTTTATGGCTACACCTTC	.	TRBJ1-2	TRBD1	TRBV27
CASSRLSSGNTIYF	TGTGCCAGTAGCAGACTGAGCTCTGGAAACACCATATATTTT	.	TRBJ1-3	.	TRBV19
CASSDGREGRTGELFF	TGTGCCAGCAGTGATGGGCGGGAGGGCCGAACCGGGGAGCTGTTTTTT	.	TRBJ2-2	TRBD2	TRBV6-1
CASSFVQASGNTIYF	TGTGCCAGCAGCTTCGTCCAGGCCTCTGGAAACACCATATATTTT	once	TRBJ1-3	.	TRBV11-3
CASSPQRQNNEQFF	TGTGCCAGCAGCCCCCAGCGGCAGAACAATGAGCAGTTCTTC	.	TRBJ2-1	.	TRBV6-1
CASSVDSGGAGGANVLTF	TGTGCCAGCAGCGTAGATAGCGGGGGGGCGGGAGGGGCCAACGTCCTGACTTTC	.	TRBJ2-6	TRBD2	TRBV9
CASRRIADEQFF	TGTGCCAGCAGGCGGATAGCGGATGAGCAGTTCTTC	.	TRBJ2-1	.	TRBV7-2
CASSLDGRGTTEAFF	TGCGCCAGCAGCTTGGATGGCAGGGGCACCACTGAAGCTTTCTTT	.	TRBJ1-1	.	TRBV5-1
CSVERQEYTEAFF	TGCAGCGTTGAACGACAGGAGTACACTGAAGCTTTCTTT	.	TRBJ1-1	.	TRBV29-1
CASSPQTSVGTGELFF	TGTGCCAGCTCACCCCAGACATCCGTAGGCACCGGGGAGCTGTTTTTT	.	TRBJ2-2	.	TRBV18
CASSLTDRGSTDTQYF	TGTGCCAGCAGCTTAACCGACAGGGGCAGCACAGATACGCAGTATTTT	.	TRBJ2-3	TRBD1	TRBV7-3
CASGGGLSTDTQYF	TGTGCCAGCGGGGGAGGACTTAGCACAGATACGCAGTATTTT	.	TRBJ2-3	.	TRBV6-1
CASHYRGLAGRNEQFF	TGTGCCAGCCACTACCGCGGGCTAGCGGGTAGGAATGAGCAGTTCTTC	.	TRBJ2-1	TRBD2	TRBV7-9
CASSLGTGGYTEAFF	TGTGCCAGCAGCTTAGGGACAGGGGGATACACTGAAGCTTTCTTT	.	TRBJ1-1	TRBD1	TRBV7-3
CAWGIAGGRSSQYF	TGTGCCTGGGGAATAGCGGGGGGCCGGAGTTCCCAGTACTTC	.	TRBJ2-5	TRBD2	TRBV30
CASSLPRLAGDTGELFF	TGTGCCAGCAGCTTACCCCGGTTAGCAGGGGACACCGGGGAGCTGTTTTTT	.	TRBJ2-2	.	TRBV11-3
CASSLVGTGERPQHF	TGTGCCAGCAGCTTGGTAGGGACAGGGGAAAGGCCCCAGCATTTT	.	TRBJ1-5	TRBD1	TRBV5-4
CASSYGYRSGNTIYF	TGTGCCAGCAGTTACGGGTACAGATCTGGAAACACCATATATTTT	.	TRBJ1-3	.	TRBV6-5
CAWRKQGLSGNTIYF	TGTGCCTGGAGAAAACAGGGCCTCTCTGGAAACACCATATATTTT	.	TRBJ1-3	.	TRBV30
CASSQVLPSGSYNEQFF	TGTGCCAGCAGCCAAGTTTTGCCTAGCGGGAGTTACAATGAGCAGTTCTTC	.	TRBJ2-1	TRBD2	TRBV4-2
CASPSAGQETQYF	TGTGCCAGCCCCTCGGCGGGACAAGAGACCCAGTACTTC	few	TRBJ2-5	.	TRBV9
CASSYRPGGMYEQYF	TGTGCCAGCAGTTACCGCCCAGGGGGTATGTACGAGCAGTACTTC	.	TRBJ2-7	TRBD1	TRBV6-5
CASRSYRDSGNTIYF	TGTGCCAGCAGATCCTACAGAGACTCTGGAAACACCATATATTTT	.	TRBJ1-3	.	TRBV6-5
CASSLRPQLAGSSNEQFF	TGTGCCAGCAGCTTACGACCCCAACTAGCGGGGTCATCTAACGAGCAGTTCTTC	.	TRBJ2-1	TRBD2	TRBV7-3
CASSPRDSFTEAFF	TGTGCCAGTAGTCCGCGGGACAGCTTTACTGAAGCTTTCTTT	.	TRBJ1-1	TRBD1	TRBV19
CASRAGKDTGELFF	TGTGCCAGCAGAGCAGGGAAGGACACCGGGGAGCTGTTTTTT	once	TRBJ2-2	.	TRBV27
CASSFRQGTDTQYF	TGTGCCAGCAGCTTTCGACAGGGGACAGATACGCAGTATTTT	.	TRBJ2-3	TRBD1	TRBV7-9
CASSPLLARGGNEQFF	TGTGCCAGCTCACCACTTCTAGCTCGGGGAGGCAATGAGCAGTTCTTC	once	TRBJ2-1	.	TRBV18
CASSFSGQGVKNIQYF	TGTGCCAGCAGTTTTTCGGGACAGGGGGTCAAAAACATTCAGTACTTC	.	TRBJ2-4	TRBD1	TRBV28
CASSLAGVIDTQYF	TGCGCCAGCAGTCTAGCGGGAGTGATAGATACGCAGTATTTT	.	TRBJ2-3	TRBD2	TRBV5-1
CASSTGRYPYNEQFF	TGTGCCAGTAGCACCGGGAGGTATCCCTACAATGAGCAGTTCTTC	once	TRBJ2-1	TRBD2	TRBV19
CASSARTGSGEQFF	TGTGCCAGCAGCGCCCGGACAGGGTCGGGGGAGCAGTTCTTC	.	TRBJ2-1	TRBD1	TRBV9
CASSLAGTSGIQNIQYF	TGCGCCAGCAGCTTGGCCGGGACTAGCGGGATACAAAACATTCAGTACTTC	.	TRBJ2-4	TRBD2	TRBV5-1
CASSFLGQTKVLDTGELFF	TGCGCCAGCAGCTTTCTTGGACAGACTAAAGTGTTGGACACCGGGGAGCTGTTTTTT	.	TRBJ2-2	.	TRBV5-1
CAISRTSGIGGEETQYF	TGTGCCATCAGTAGGACTAGCGGGATAGGAGGCGAAGAGACCCAGTACTTC	.	TRBJ2-5	TRBD2	TRBV10-3
CAWSRSRLNTEAFF	TGTGCCTGGAGTCGGAGTAGACTGAACACTGAAGCTTTCTTT	.	TRBJ1-1	.	TRBV30
CASSLGQGNQDEQFF	TGTGCCAGCTCCCTGGGACAGGGTAATCAGGATGAGCAGTTCTTC	.	TRBJ2-1	TRBD1	TRBV18
CASRRRGRESTDTQYF	TGTGCCAGTAGGCGGAGGGGAAGGGAAAGCACAGATACGCAGTATTTT	.	TRBJ2-3	.	TRBV19
CASSQVLGGTNEKLFF	TGCGCCAGCAGCCAAGTCCTCGGGGGAACTAATGAAAAACTGTTTTTT	once	TRBJ1-4	.	TRBV4-3
CASSFAGTEAFF	TGTGCCAGCAGCTTCGCAGGAACTGAAGCTTTCTTT	.	TRBJ1-1	.	TRBV5-6
CASSSGWGYEQYF	TGCGCCAGCAGCTCGGGGTGGGGCTACGAGCAGTACTTC	.	TRBJ2-7	.	TRBV5-1
CASSQAQGYGYTF	TGCGCCAGCAGCCAAGCACAGGGCTATGGCTACACCTTC	.	TRBJ1-2	.	TRBV4-3
CASRDRGSYEQYF	TGTGCCAGTCGGGACAGGGGTTCCTACGAGCAGTACTTC	.	TRBJ2-7	TRBD1	TRBV19
CASSKGTANWNTEAFF	TGTGCCAGCTCAAAAGGGACAGCAAATTGGAACACTGAAGCTTTCTTT	.	TRBJ1-1	TRBD1	TRBV18